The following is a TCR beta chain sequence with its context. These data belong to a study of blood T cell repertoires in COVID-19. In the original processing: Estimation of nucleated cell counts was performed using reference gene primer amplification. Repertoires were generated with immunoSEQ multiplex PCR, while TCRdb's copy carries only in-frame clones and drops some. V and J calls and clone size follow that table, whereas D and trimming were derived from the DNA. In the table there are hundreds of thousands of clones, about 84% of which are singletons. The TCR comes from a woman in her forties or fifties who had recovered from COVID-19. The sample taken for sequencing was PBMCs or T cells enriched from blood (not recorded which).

The CDR3 loop reads CSVTDIRTSGSQETQYF. The CDR3 DNA reads TGCAGCGTCACGGACATAAGGACTAGCGGAAGCCAAGAGACCCAGTACTTC. The V gene is TRBV29-1, the J gene TRBJ2-5, with 10 positions matching TRBD2. The germline CDR1 and CDR2 sequences are SQVTM and ANQGSEA. V was clipped by 6 bases and J by 1 base; unmatched bases: 14. There are 17 residues in the CDR3.